This T cell receptor beta chain emerged from a study of OX40 agonist ivuxolimab in advanced cancers. Study details: Every 2 weeks, patients got intravenous ivuxolimab at one of six dose levels (0.01-10 mg/kg). Partial responses were observed in three patients, of whom one had hepatocellular carcinoma and two had cutaneous melanoma.

The repertoire was sequenced with immunoSEQ multiplex PCR; TCRdb's copy has only in-frame clones and lacks some. The sample holds 60,000 to 70,000 clones, roughly 90% seen once. Of note for this clone: Its target is not known.

Regarding the study as a whole: Clones of CD4+ and CD8+ blood T cells grew by week 6 at doses of 0.1 to 3.0 mg/kg.

Germline CDR1 reads SGHNT; CDR2 reads YYREEE (reference sequence). There are 16 residues in the CDR3. V lost 3 bases, J lost 2 bases, and 7 bases stayed unmatched. The sample consisted of CD4+ or CD8+ T cells sorted from blood, taken in a trial of the OX40 agonist ivuxolimab. This sequence joins TRBV5-4 and TRBJ2-1, with 8 bases aligning to TRBD1. The receptor comes from an adult with an advanced solid tumor such as melanoma, head and neck, liver or kidney cancer. The CDR3, as DNA: TGTGCCAGCAGCTCCCAACAGGGGGAACCCTACAATGAGCAGTTCTTC. Protein product: CASSSQQGEPYNEQFF.